Following are 2 T cell receptor beta chains from one sample sequenced in a study of blood T cell repertoires in COVID-19. Clones were read by immunoSEQ multiplex PCR, and TCRdb kept only the in-frame ones, dropping some. The sample carries hundreds of thousands of clones, roughly 90% recorded once. Sample: peripheral blood. The receptors originated from a man between 35 and 55 years old with acute or convalescent COVID-19.

The chain is built from TRBV4-1 and TRBJ2-1, with TRBD2 matching 9 bases. V shed 4 bases, J shed 9 bases, and the junction held 7 bases outside the gene matches. There are 14 residues in the CDR3. From germline, CDR1 is MGHRA and CDR2 YSYEKL. Here the CDR3 DNA reads TGCGCCAGCAGCCCCCAGCGGGAGGTGACTGAGCAGTTCTTC. Translation: CASSPQREVTEQFF.

The rearrangement links TRBV27 to TRBJ2-1; 8 bases are a match to TRBD2. V lost 0 bases and J lost 6; bases outside the gene matches: 7. The CDR3 loop spans 16 amino acids. The germline V gene has CDR1 MNHEY and CDR2 SMNVEV (reference sequence). CDR3 protein: CASSLSWREVANEQFF. The CDR3 DNA reads as TGTGCCAGCAGTTTATCCTGGCGGGAGGTTGCCAATGAGCAGTTCTTC.